This T cell receptor (beta chain) is from a study of CD8 T cells in ankylosing spondylitis. TCRdb passed the 5' RACE reads through MiXCR, listing each CDR3 protein once. In the table there are 250,000 to 400,000 distinct CDR3 sequences, around 10% of which are singletons. Trimming took off 6 bases at V and 1 base at J, with 6 bases between the two ends. This CDR3 contains 11 residues. The germline V gene has CDR1 DFQATT and CDR2 SNEGSKA (reference sequence). This clonotype showed up many times. J is TRBJ1-1 and V is TRBV20-1, with D unclear. This sequence was found in a female donor with ankylosing spondylitis or in good health (not recorded which). Source material: blood, either unsorted or a sorted T cell fraction (not recorded which). CDR3 sequence reads: CSAVRNTEAFF. The CDR3 nucleotides are TGCAGTGCAGTTAGGAACACTGAAGCTTTCTTT.